A single sample is the source of the 13 T cell receptor beta chains below, sequenced in a study of cytomegalovirus exposure and HLA in healthy donors (dated by TCRdb to 2015 to 2018). Library prep was done by the immunoSEQ multiplex PCR assay. A mixture of 60 forward primers for TCR Vbeta segments and 13 reverse primers for TCR Jbeta segments was used in the multiplex PCR. In TCRdb, the immuneACCESS table is reduced to in-frame sequences with V and J assigned. These tables do not hold every clone; where another copy was compared, an unresolved V gene accounts for under half, and the others remain unexplained. Counted in this sample were around 180,000 clones; roughly 70% of them appeared once. Of the sample, approximately 1.5% falls within the top ten clones. Sequencing input: PBMCs. These receptors originate from a girl between 5 and 17 years old in good health and CMV-seronegative.

The chain carries TRBV5-1 and TRBJ2-7, with 7 bases identical to TRBD2. V was clipped by 5 bases and J by 5 bases; unmatched bases: 4. Germline loops: CDR1 SGHRS, CDR2 YFSETQ. There are 12 residues in the CDR3. This chain's CDR3 is CASREGGDEQYF. The CDR3 DNA reads TGCGCCAGCAGGGAGGGAGGGGACGAGCAGTACTTC.

The chain recombines TRBV12-5 with TRBJ2-5; D possibly corresponds to TRBD2 (5 bases). The germline V gene has CDR1 LGHNT and CDR2 FRNRAP. The CDR3 contains 15 residues. Trimming removed 1 base from V and 2 bases from J, with 11 bases in between. The CDR3 DNA is TGTGCTAGTGGTTTGGCCCGCGGGCTACAAGAGACCCAGTACTTC. Translating gives CASGLARGLQETQYF.

This clone was recorded only once. This chain connects TRBV15 to TRBJ1-4, with D tentatively TRBD1 (5 bases). Germline V gene sequence: CDR1 LNHNV, CDR2 YYDKDF (reference sequence). Deletions cut 5 bases from V and 4 bases from J, with 11 bases between. This CDR3 has 14 residues. DNA of the CDR3: TGTGCCACCAGCTCTGACAGCCATAATGAAAAACTGTTTTTT. Translated, it gives CATSSDSHNEKLFF.

The rearrangement links TRBV6-5 to TRBJ1-1; 7 bases are shared with TRBD1. CDR1 is MNHEY, CDR2 SVGAGI, per germline. The trim removed 5 bases at V and 6 bases at J, leaving 3 bases unmatched. The CDR3 has 12 amino acids. For the CDR3, the DNA is TGTGCCAGCAGTCCCCAGGGGGCTGAAGCTTTCTTT. It translates to CASSPQGAEAFF.

The V and J genes are TRBV9 and TRBJ1-2; no clear D. CDR3 length: 14 amino acids. The germline V gene has CDR1 SGDLS and CDR2 YYNGEE. V lost 0 bases to trimming and J lost 2 bases, with 8 bases between them. The CDR3 bases are TGTGCCAGCAGCGTAGATGAGCTAAACTATGGCTACACCTTC. Its protein product is CASSVDELNYGYTF.

The chain employs TRBV20-1 and TRBJ2-7, with D possibly matching TRBD2 (5 bases). V gave up 1 base and J gave up 9 bases, with 10 bases separating them. Germline CDR1 and CDR2: DFQATT and SNEGSKA (reference sequence). CDR3 length equals 11 residues. The DNA of the CDR3 is TGCAGTGCTAGAGGGCATCGGGGGCAGTACTTC. Amino acid sequence: CSARGHRGQYF.

This clone has more than one count but fewer than ten. The chain employs TRBV2 and TRBJ1-6; 8 bases fit TRBD1. Germline V CDR1 and CDR2: SNHLY, FYNNEI. The CDR3 contains 13 residues. With V trimmed by 10 bases and J by 10 bases, 9 bases remained unmatched. The CDR3 coding sequence is TGTGCCACCCAACAACAGGGGGGATCACCCCTCCACTTT. Translating gives CATQQQGGSPLHF.

This clone occurred a few times. CDR3: CASSDTDRASSNYGYTF. For the CDR3, the DNA is TGTGCCAGCAGTGATACGGACAGGGCGAGCTCTAACTATGGCTACACCTTC. The chain uses TRBV6-1 and TRBJ1-2; 8 bases are shared with TRBD1. Trimming cost V 3 bases and J 0 bases; bases outside gene matches: 9. CDR1 and CDR2 (germline): MNHNS, SASEGT. The CDR3 loop spans 17 amino acids.

V usage is TRBV7-9 and J usage is TRBJ2-7; 11 bases match TRBD2. The CDR3 covers 15 residues. Germline V gene sequence: CDR1 SEHNR, CDR2 FQNEAQ (reference sequence). V was clipped by 4 bases and J by 4 bases; unmatched bases: 6. The CDR3 loop is CASSYPGLAVYEQYF. The DNA for the CDR3 is TGTGCCAGCAGCTACCCGGGACTAGCGGTGTACGAGCAGTACTTC.

This chain joins TRBV7-9 and TRBJ2-1; 13 bases match TRBD2. V was pared by 2 bases and J by 2 bases, with 6 bases of the junction left unmatched. This CDR3 comprises 18 residues. Germline V gene data show CDR1 as SEHNR and CDR2 as FQNEAQ (reference sequence). The CDR3 is CASSLRLAGGPTYNEQFF. DNA of the CDR3: TGTGCCAGCAGCTTAAGACTAGCGGGGGGCCCCACCTACAATGAGCAGTTCTTC.

The rearrangement joins TRBV5-6 to TRBJ2-3, with D possibly matching TRBD2 (7 bases). This CDR3 comprises 16 residues. The V end was cut by 5 bases, the J end by 3 bases, with 19 bases between. Germline CDR1 and CDR2: SGHDT and YYEEEE. This chain's CDR3 is CASRPLGEGETDTQYF. Here the CDR3 DNA reads TGTGCCAGCAGACCACTCGGGGAGGGGGAGACAGATACGCAGTATTTT.

This clone is a singleton in its sample. The chain links TRBV25-1 to TRBJ1-6; maybe TRBD1 (5 bases). Per germline, CDR1 MGHDK and CDR2 SYGVNS. V dropped 6 bases and J dropped 5 bases, with 14 bases sitting between them. The CDR3 is made up of 15 amino acids. The CDR3 DNA reads TGTGCCAGCAGAGACTCGGGACTCCATAATTCACCCCTCCACTTT. This translates into CASRDSGLHNSPLHF.

The chain recombines TRBV7-9 with TRBJ1-2, with 8 bases lining up with TRBD1. J lost 0 bases, V lost 11 bases, and 2 bases had no gene match. In germline, CDR1 is SEHNR, CDR2 FQNEAQ (reference sequence). The length of the CDR3 is 12 residues. The CDR3 DNA is TGTGCCGTGGGACAGGCTAACTATGGCTACACCTTC. As protein: CAVGQANYGYTF.